This T cell receptor (beta chain) was recorded in a study of metastatic and nonmetastatic thyroid tumors. Study background: Repertoires from blood and tumor or nodule tissue of malignant and benign thyroid patients were compared.

This clone was recorded at least ten times. Its cognate antigen is unknown. The study's findings and limits: Malignant thyroid tumors reportedly had TCR beta diversity that was significantly higher than in benign nodules, in blood and tumor.

Each patient went into thyroid surgery without having received any treatment. Authors' data handling: For papillary thyroid cancer, a distant-metastasis classifier was constructed from CDR3 differences observed across clinicopathological groups. TCRdb re-clonotyped the PCR reads via MiXCR. The V and J calls were not made by the authors but by TCRdb's processing. This repertoire shows some 86,000 clones, about an eighth found once; its top ten account for roughly 9.6%. Per germline, CDR1 DFQATT and CDR2 SNEGSKA (reference sequence). The V gene end was trimmed by 1 base and the J gene end by 5 bases; junction bases not matched to a gene: 4. The CDR3 is 13 amino acids.

The chain uses TRBV20-1 and TRBJ2-7; 8 bases are shared with TRBD2. This receptor was identified in a female donor with papillary thyroid cancer or a benign thyroid nodule (not recorded which). Some clones in this sample may be carry-over from other donors' samples. The material sequenced was tumor tissue. The CDR3 sequence is CSARGSGKDEQYF. The CDR3 DNA follows: TGCAGTGCTAGAGGTAGCGGGAAAGACGAGCAGTACTTC.